A selection of T cell receptor beta chains follows, all from one sample in a study of blood T cell repertoires in COVID-19. Produced via immunoSEQ multiplex PCR; TCRdb's table is partial and in-frame only. This table holds 450,000 or so clones, 70% to 90% found once. The sequenced material came from peripheral blood. Every receptor here comes from a woman between 35 and 50 years old with COVID-19, enrolled during active disease. Each CDR3 is given without its conserved first and last residue.

V gene | CDR3 protein
TRBV9 | ASSVGLAGSYNEQF
TRBV4-1 | ASSQTGGANYGYT
TRBV12-5 | ASGPSTGSSTDTQY
TRBV4-2 | ASSQEVQGFGNEKLF
TRBV4-1 | ASSPPGPGMGNSPLH
TRBV27 | ASSLFGGGDTEAF
TRBV5-1 | ASSRGQPNTEAF
TRBV28 | ASTMVPTGYGNTIY
TRBV7-3 | ASSLRGLAGEHEQF
TRBV5-4 | ASSLGDRDTEAF
TRBV24-1 | ATSPSRGGGYNEQF
TRBV3-1/TRBV3-2 | ASSQVGTALFTGNTIY
TRBV7-3 | ASSLGFRGAGDYEQY
TRBV11-2 | ASRQPGRSGANVLT
TRBV13 | ASRHTGGGGYT
TRBV16 | ASSQSTGAGSPLH
TRBV27 | ASIPGSATDTQY
TRBV2 | ASSAQQGDGQPQH
TRBV6-1 | ASSEVGQNTEAF
TRBV6-6 | ASSYRDRRDTQY
TRBV5-6 | ASSQGTGGDEKLF
TRBV28 | ASLSSGILSDEQY
TRBV4-3 | ASSQDMTSAGTEAF
TRBV11-1 | ASSLDFEVNYEQY